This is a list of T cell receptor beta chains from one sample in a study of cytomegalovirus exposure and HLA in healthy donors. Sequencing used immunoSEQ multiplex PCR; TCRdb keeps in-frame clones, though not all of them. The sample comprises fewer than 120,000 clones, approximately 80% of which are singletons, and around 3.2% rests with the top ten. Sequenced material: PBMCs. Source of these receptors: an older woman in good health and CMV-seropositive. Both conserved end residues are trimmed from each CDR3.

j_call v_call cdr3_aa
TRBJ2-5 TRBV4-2 ASSQEGGRASGETQY
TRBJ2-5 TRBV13 ASSLEGNSGKETQY
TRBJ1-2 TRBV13 ASSLAGGGSPRGYT
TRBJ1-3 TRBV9 ASSVAGQGSGNTIY
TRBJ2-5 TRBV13 ASSSTYRHRGWRETQY
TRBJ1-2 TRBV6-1 ASNTVGNLGGGYT
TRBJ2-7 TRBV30 AWGLGGNEQY
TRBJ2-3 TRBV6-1 ASSGQPSTDTQY
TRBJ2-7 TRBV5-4 ASSLRASGRGEQY
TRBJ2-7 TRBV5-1 ASSFLPETYEQY
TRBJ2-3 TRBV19 ASPTGTSGRVDTQY
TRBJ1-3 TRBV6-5 ASSYSTTPTGNTIY
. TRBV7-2 ASSPQGGGSYEQY
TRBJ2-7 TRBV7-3 ASSLTGGTGGYEQY
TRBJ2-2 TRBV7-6 ASSSRRSGRANTGELF
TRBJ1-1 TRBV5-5 ASSTGSGVGVF
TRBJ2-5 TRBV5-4 ASSLEGGTALETQY
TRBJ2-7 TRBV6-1 AVVKVGGYEQY
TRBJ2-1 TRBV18 ASSHRGYTYNEQF
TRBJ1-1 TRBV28 ASSLTNRGEAF
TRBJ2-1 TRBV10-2 ASSDGSGSVLNEQF
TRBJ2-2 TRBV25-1 ASSDQRTNTGELF
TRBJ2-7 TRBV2 ARRGGLGTSSSYEQY
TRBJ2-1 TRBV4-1 ASSQVRYSYNEQF
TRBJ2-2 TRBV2 ASSEKARGHTGELF
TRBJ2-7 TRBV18 ASSPTVVYEQY
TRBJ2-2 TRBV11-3 ASSLDGTRAGELF
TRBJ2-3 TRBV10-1 ASSSGGDDTQY